These T cell receptor beta chains were read from a single sample in a study of technical replicates of blood from several donors. Clones were read by immunoSEQ multiplex PCR, and TCRdb kept only the in-frame ones, dropping some. The profile shows some 76,000 clones, 90% to 95% of them singletons. The sample comprised T cells isolated from PBMCs. Receptors were obtained from a human donor in good health. The conserved cysteine and the conserved F or W are not part of the CDR3 here.

v_gene	CDR3aa
TRBV28	ASRLQGNYGYT
TRBV7-2	ASSVRDSLYEQY
TRBV6-5	ASSYPGMNTEAF
TRBV7-9	ASSTGGRERVDEQF
TRBV7-8	ASSLTGTGAYGYT
TRBV7-9	ASSRNRERGGELF
TRBV27	ASSFSRGQTEAF
TRBV2	ASSEGGTVSGYT
TRBV30	AWRTGTYEQF
TRBV5-1	ASSPGGFDQPQH
TRBV19	ASRDRGTDTQY
TRBV27	ASSWTGGGNQPQH
TRBV4-1	ASSQGGLAGVGTGELF
TRBV11-2	ASTYGGGELF
TRBV10-3	AISASDSYNEQF
TRBV11-3	ASSLFGQGPETQY
TRBV6-5	ASSVWGPDTQY
TRBV5-1	ASSNRDRATDTQY
TRBV19	ASTSGRTDTQY
TRBV11-3	ASERGSGTDTQY
TRBV6-5	ASSQGEGDEQY
TRBV7-2	ASSLGTPRSSYEQY
TRBV30	AFNLGEINQPQH
TRBV6-5	ASSYSYGGQPQH
TRBV4-3	ASSQSGTSYEQY
TRBV5-8	ASSTTGSREQF
TRBV5-1	ARLAGGRSYEQY
TRBV7-2	ASSPSGRGRETQY
TRBV5-1	ASSSDSSYEQY
TRBV9	ASSVRGASEYNEQF
TRBV7-7	ASSLRAEAYNEQF
TRBV7-2	ASSPQTRGGSSYEQY
TRBV28	ASRPPGFTEAF
TRBV27	ASGLSRGVGTYEQY
TRBV4-1	ASSQDVGDSSYNEQF
TRBV27	ASSPYSSYNEQF
TRBV9	ASSVRGATEAF
TRBV9	ASSATGKETQY
TRBV5-1	ASSLLSGSYYEQY
TRBV6-5	ASSQQKAETQY
TRBV4-2	ASSQDKGANYGYT
TRBV15	ATSSQLTPDTQY
TRBV27	ASSPRDRGYTGELF
TRBV4-1	ASSQGAGQGRTEAF
TRBV7-9	ASRALNTEAF
TRBV7-9	ASEVSSYEQY
TRBV30	AWSGLSLHEQF
TRBV4-1	ASSQAGGRAITDTQY
TRBV10-3	AISVGLAGARGDEQY
TRBV6-9	ASKGVDSNQPQH
TRBV6-5	ASSSFSAGANVLT
TRBV19	ASSRGDSRHEQY
TRBV30	AWSRGGHEKLF
TRBV30	AWSVLSGSNTGELF
TRBV2	AGGQGITMMGEKLF
TRBV6-5	ASSGYRGNIQY
TRBV28	ASSFPGHIGNTIY
TRBV19	ASSRIDSSIEKLF